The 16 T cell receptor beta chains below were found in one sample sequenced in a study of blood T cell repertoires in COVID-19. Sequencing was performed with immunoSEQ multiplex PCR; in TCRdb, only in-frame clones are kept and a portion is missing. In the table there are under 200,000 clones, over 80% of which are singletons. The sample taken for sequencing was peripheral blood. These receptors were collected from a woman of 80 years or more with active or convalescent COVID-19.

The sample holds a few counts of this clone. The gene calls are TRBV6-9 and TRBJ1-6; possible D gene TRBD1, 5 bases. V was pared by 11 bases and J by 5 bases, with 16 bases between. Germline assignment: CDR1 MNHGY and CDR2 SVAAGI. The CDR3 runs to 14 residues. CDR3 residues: CAPLLGGDNSPLHF. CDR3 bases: TGTGCCCCCCTACTGGGGGGGGATAATTCACCCCTCCACTTT.

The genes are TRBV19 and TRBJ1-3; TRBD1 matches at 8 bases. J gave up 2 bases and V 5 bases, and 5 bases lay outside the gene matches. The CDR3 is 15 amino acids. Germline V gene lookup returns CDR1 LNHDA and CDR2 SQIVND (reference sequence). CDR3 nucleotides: TGTGCCAGTAGTCTAGCGACAGGGGCTGGAAACACCATATATTTT. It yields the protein CASSLATGAGNTIYF.

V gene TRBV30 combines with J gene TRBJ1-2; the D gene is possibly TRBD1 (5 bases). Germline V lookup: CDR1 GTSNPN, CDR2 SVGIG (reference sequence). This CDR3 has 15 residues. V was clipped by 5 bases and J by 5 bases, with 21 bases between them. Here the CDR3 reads CAWSLQDRPTYGYTF. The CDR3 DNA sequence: TGTGCCTGGTCGCTACAGGACCGACCTACTTATGGCTACACCTTC. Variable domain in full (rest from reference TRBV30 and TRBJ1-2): SQTIHQWPATLVQPVGSPLSLECTVEGTSNPNLYWYRQAAGRGLQLLFYSVGIGQISSEVPQNLSASRPQDRQFILSSKKLLLSDSGFYLCAWSLQDRPTYGYTFGSGTRLTVV.

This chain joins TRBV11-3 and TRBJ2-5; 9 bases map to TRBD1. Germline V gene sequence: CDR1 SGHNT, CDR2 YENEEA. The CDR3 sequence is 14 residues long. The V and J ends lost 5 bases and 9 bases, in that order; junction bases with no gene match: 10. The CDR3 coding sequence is TGTGCCAGCAGCGTTCCGGGACAGGGTTCGTCCCAGTACTTC. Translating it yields CASSVPGQGSSQYF.

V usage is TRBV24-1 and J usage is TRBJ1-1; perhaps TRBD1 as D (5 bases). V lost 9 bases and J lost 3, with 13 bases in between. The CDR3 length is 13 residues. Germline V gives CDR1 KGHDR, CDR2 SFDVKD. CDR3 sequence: CATRRGEDTEAFF. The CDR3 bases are TGTGCCACCCGCCGAGGGGAGGACACTGAAGCTTTCTTT.

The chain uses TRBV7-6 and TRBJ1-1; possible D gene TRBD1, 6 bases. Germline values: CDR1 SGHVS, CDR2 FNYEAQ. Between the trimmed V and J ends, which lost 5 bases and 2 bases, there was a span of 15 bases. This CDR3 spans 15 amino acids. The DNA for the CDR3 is TGTGCCAGCAGCCACCTCGGGGACATTAACACTGAAGCTTTCTTT. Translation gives CASSHLGDINTEAFF.

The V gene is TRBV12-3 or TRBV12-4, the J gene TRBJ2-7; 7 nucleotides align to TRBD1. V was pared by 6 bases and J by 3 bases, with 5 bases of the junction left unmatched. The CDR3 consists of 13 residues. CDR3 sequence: CASRQGQLYEQYF. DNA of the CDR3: TGTGCCAGCAGACAGGGGCAACTCTACGAGCAGTACTTC.

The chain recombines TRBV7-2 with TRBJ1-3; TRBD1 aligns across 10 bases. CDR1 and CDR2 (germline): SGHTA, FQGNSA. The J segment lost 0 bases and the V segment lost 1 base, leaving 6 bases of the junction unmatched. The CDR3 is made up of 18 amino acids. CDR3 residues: CASSLGDRGTVSGNTIYF. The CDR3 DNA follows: TGTGCCAGCAGCTTAGGGGACAGGGGCACAGTCTCTGGAAACACCATATATTTT.

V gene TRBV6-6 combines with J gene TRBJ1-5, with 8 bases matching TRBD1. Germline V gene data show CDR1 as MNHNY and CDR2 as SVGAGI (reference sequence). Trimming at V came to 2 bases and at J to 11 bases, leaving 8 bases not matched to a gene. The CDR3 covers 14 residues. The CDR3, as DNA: TGTGCCAGCAGTTACGACAGGGGACTGAGGGCCCAGCATTTT. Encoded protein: CASSYDRGLRAQHF.

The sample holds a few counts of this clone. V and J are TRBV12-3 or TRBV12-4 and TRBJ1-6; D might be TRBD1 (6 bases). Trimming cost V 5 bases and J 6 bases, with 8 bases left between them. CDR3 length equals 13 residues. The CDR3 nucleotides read TGTGCCAGCAGTCAGGGGACTAATTCACCCCTCCACTTT. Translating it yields CASSQGTNSPLHF.

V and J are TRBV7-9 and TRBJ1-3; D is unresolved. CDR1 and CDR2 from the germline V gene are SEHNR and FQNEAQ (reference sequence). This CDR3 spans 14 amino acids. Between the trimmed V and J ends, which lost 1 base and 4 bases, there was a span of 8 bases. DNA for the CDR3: TGTGCCAGCAGCTTAGACTGGTCCGGAAACACCATATATTTT. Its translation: CASSLDWSGNTIYF. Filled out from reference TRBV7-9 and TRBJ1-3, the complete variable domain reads DTGVSQNPRHKITKRGQNVTFRCDPISEHNRLYWYRQTLGQGPEFLTYFQNEAQLEKSRLLSDRFSAERPKGSFSTLEIQRTEQGDSAMYLCASSLDWSGNTIYFGEGSWLTVV.

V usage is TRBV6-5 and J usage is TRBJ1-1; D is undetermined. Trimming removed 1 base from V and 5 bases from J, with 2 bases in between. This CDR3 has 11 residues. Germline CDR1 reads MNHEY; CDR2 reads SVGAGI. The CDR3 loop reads CASSYLTEAFF. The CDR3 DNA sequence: TGTGCCAGCAGTTACTTAACTGAAGCTTTCTTT.

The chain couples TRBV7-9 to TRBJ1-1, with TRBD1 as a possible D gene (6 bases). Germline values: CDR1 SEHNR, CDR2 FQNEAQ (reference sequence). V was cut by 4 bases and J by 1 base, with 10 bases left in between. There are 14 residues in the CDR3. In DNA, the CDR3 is TGTGCCAGCAGCTCGGGACAACCGAACACTGAAGCTTTCTTT. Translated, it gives CASSSGQPNTEAFF.

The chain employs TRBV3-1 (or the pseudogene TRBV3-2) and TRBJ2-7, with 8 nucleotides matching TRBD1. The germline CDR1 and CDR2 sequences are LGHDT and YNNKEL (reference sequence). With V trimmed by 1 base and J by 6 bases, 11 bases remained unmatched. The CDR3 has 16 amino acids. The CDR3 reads CASSQVRGPSSGEQYF. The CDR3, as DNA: TGTGCCAGCAGCCAAGTCAGGGGGCCCTCGAGTGGCGAGCAGTACTTC.

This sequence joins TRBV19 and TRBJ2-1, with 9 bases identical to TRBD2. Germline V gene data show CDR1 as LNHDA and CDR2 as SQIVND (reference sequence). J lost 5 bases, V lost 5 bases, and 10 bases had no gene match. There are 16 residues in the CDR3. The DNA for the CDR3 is TGTGCCAGTAGTCCCCCGCCCGGGACTAGCCACAATGAGCAGTTCTTC. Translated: CASSPPPGTSHNEQFF.

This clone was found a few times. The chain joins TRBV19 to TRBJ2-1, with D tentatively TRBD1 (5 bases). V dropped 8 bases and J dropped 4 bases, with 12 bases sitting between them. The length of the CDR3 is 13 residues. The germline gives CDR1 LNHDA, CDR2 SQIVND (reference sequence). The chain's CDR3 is CASALGPYNEQFF. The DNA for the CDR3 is TGTGCCAGTGCCCTGGGGCCGTACAATGAGCAGTTCTTC.